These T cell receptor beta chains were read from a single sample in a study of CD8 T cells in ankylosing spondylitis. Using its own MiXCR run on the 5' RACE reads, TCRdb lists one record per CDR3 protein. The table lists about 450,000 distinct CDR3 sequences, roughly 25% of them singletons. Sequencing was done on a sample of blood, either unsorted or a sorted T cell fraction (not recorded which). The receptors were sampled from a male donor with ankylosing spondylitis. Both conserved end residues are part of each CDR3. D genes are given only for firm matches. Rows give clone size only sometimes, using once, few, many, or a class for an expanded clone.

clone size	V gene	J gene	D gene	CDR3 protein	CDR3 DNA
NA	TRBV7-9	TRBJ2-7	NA	CASTQQQSSYEQYF	TGTGCCAGCACCCAGCAACAGTCCTCCTACGAGCAGTACTTC
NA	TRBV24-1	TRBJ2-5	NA	CATSEAGWVETQYF	TGTGCCACCAGTGAGGCAGGGTGGGTAGAGACCCAGTACTTC
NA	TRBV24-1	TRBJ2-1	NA	CATSNLGSSYNEQFF	TGTGCCACCAGCAACCTAGGGAGTTCCTACAATGAGCAGTTCTTC
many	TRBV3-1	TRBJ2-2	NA	CASSQGELDTGELFF	TGTGCCAGCAGCCAAGGGGAGTTGGACACCGGGGAGCTGTTTTTT
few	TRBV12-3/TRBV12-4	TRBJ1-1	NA	CASTKGMGTEAFF	TGTGCCAGCACCAAAGGAATGGGCACTGAAGCTTTCTTT
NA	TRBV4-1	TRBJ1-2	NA	CASSRPGTIYGYTF	TGCGCCAGCAGCCGACCCGGGACCATCTATGGCTACACCTTC
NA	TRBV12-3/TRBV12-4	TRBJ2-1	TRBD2	CASSLSLAGADEQFF	TGTGCCAGCAGTTTAAGCCTAGCGGGAGCCGATGAGCAGTTCTTC
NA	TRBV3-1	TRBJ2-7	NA	CASGRSSYEQYF	TGTGCCAGCGGTAGGAGCTCCTACGAGCAGTACTTC
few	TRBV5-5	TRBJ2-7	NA	CASSLARGHEQYF	TGTGCCAGCAGCTTGGCTCGCGGTCACGAGCAGTACTTC
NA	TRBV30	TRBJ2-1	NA	CAWGLNNEQFF	TGTGCCTGGGGGCTTAACAATGAGCAGTTCTTC